Sequencing of this T cell receptor beta chain was carried out in a study of blood T cell repertoires in COVID-19. Study background: The United States, Italy and Spain supplied acute and convalescent COVID-19 samples. In each case, the material was cDNA or gDNA derived from T cells, B-cell-depleted T cells, or PBMCs.

Original data processing: It was from reference gene primer amplification that nucleated cell counts were estimated. Sequencing was performed with immunoSEQ multiplex PCR; in TCRdb, only in-frame clones are kept and a portion is missing. Clone size and V and J calls were adopted from that table, with D and trimming inferred from the DNA. The sample lists a few hundred thousand clones, about 88% seen once, with roughly 4% in the top ten. The TCR sequence derives from a man in his sixties who had recovered from COVID-19. The source material was peripheral blood.

As DNA, the CDR3 is TGTGCCAGCAGCCTTCGGACTCAGTCCCCCGGGGAGCTGTTTTTT. Protein product: CASSLRTQSPGELFF. This sequence joins TRBV7-2 and TRBJ2-2, with D perhaps matching TRBD2 (5 bases). The CDR3 length is 15 residues. The V gene lost 5 bases and the J gene lost 6 bases, with 16 bases spanning the gap. The germline V gene has CDR1 SGHTA and CDR2 FQGNSA.